These 7 T cell receptor beta chains were all obtained from the same sample, sequenced in a study of T cells in Graves' hyperthyroidism and ophthalmopathy. Amplified TCR beta CDR3 regions came from RNA transcripts. HTBI primers were used for first-round RT-PCR of the TCR CDR3. MiXCR, run by TCRdb on the multiplex PCR reads, gives a single entry per CDR3 protein. The table shows 350,000 to 500,000 distinct CDR3 sequences, with about an eighth occurring only once. Sequencing used blood. The receptors were sampled from a woman aged 18 to 35 with Graves' hyperthyroidism.

Points on this clonotype: The junction and the germline gene differ at one end; a read error may be behind it. The rearrangement joins TRBV19 to TRBJ2-3; 9 bases are a match to TRBD2. Germline CDR1 reads LNHDA; CDR2 reads SQIVND (reference sequence). The CDR3 has 14 residues. CDR3 DNA sequence: TGTACCAGTACGACTAGCGGAAACACAGATACGCAGTATTTT. Its translation: CTSTTSGNTDTQYF.

The rearrangement links TRBV10-3 to TRBJ1-6; D may be TRBD1 (5 bases). Germline-derived CDR1 and CDR2 are ENHRY and SYGVKD. The V end was cut by 4 bases, the J end by 7 bases, with 14 bases between. This CDR3 spans 15 amino acids. The CDR3 sequence is CAISAGLSTNSPLHF. Written as DNA, the CDR3 is TGTGCCATCAGTGCGGGACTGTCCACAAATTCACCCCTCCACTTT.

V usage is TRBV5-1 and J usage is TRBJ2-5; D might be TRBD1 (6 bases). The germline V and J ends were trimmed by 0 bases and 1 base, with 10 bases remaining between them. The germline V gene encodes CDR1 SGHRS and CDR2 YFSETQ. This CDR3 contains 15 residues. The CDR3 DNA sequence: TGCGCCAGCAGCTTGGGAGACAGGCGCCAAGAGACCCAGTACTTC. Its translation: CASSLGDRRQETQYF.

There are many counts of this clonotype. The chain has TRBV2 and TRBJ1-2; perhaps TRBD1 as D (5 bases). V was pared by 6 bases and J by 3 bases, with 17 bases between. From germline, CDR1 is SNHLY and CDR2 FYNNEI. The CDR3 is 15 residues long. The CDR3 sequence: CASRRSPGGDYGYTF. In DNA, the CDR3 is TGTGCCAGCAGAAGATCTCCCGGGGGTGACTATGGCTACACCTTC.

This clonotype was picked up many times. CDR3 protein: CASSVATRGGASNYGYTF. For the CDR3, the DNA is TGTGCCAGCAGCGTAGCTACCAGGGGGGGCGCATCCAACTATGGCTACACCTTC. The chain joins TRBV9 to TRBJ1-2; 7 bases are shared with TRBD1. Germline assignment: CDR1 SGDLS and CDR2 YYNGEE. Trimming at V came to 0 bases and at J to 2 bases, leaving 13 bases not matched to a gene. The CDR3 totals 18 residues. Looking up the rest from reference TRBV9 and TRBJ1-2 gives the full variable domain: DSGVTQTPKHLITATGQRVTLRCSPRSGDLSVYWYQQSLDQGLQFLIQYYNGEERAKGNILERFSAQQFPDLHSELNLSSLELGDSALYFCASSVATRGGASNYGYTFGSGTRLTVV.

This chain joins TRBV5-6 and TRBJ1-4; 7 nucleotides line up with TRBD1. The CDR3 loop spans 14 amino acids. The germline V gene has CDR1 SGHDT and CDR2 YYEEEE. V shed 4 bases and J 6 bases; nucleotides not matched to a gene: 6. The CDR3, as DNA: TGTGCCAGCAGCCCGAGGACAGGAGATGAAAAACTGTTTTTT. Its translation: CASSPRTGDEKLFF.

This clonotype was found a few times. The chain recombines TRBV6-1 with TRBJ2-2; D is tentatively TRBD1 or TRBD2 (5 bases each). V was cut by 5 bases and J by 4 bases, with 14 bases left in between. The CDR3 runs 15 residues. CDR1 and CDR2 from the germline V gene are MNHNS and SASEGT. As DNA, the CDR3 is TGTGCCAGCAGTACCCAGGGAGAAGGCACCGGGGAGCTGTTTTTT. This gives the protein CASSTQGEGTGELFF.